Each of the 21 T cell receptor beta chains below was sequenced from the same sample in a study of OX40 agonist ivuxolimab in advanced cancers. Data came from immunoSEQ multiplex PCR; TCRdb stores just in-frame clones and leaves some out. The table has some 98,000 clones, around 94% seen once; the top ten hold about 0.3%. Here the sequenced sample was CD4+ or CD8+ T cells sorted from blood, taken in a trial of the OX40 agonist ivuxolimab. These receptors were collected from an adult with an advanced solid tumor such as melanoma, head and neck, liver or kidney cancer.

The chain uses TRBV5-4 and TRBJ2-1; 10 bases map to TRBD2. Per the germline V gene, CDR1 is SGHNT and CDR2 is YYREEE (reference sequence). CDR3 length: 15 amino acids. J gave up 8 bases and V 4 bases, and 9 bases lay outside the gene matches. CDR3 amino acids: CASSLGLAADDEQFF. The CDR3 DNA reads TGTGCCAGCAGCCTCGGACTAGCGGCTGACGATGAGCAGTTCTTC.

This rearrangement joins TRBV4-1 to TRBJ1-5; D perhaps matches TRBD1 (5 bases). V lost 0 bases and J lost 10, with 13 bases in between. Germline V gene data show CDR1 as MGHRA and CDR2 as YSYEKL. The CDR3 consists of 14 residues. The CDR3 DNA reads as TGCGCCAGCAGCCAAGATAAGGGGTTGGGTCCCCAGCATTTT. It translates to CASSQDKGLGPQHF.

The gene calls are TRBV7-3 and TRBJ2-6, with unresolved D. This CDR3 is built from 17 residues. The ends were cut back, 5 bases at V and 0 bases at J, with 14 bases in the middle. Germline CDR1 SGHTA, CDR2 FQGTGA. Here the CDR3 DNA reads TGTGCCAGCAGCCCCCTCATAGGGCGCTCTGGGGCCAACGTCCTGACTTTC. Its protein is CASSPLIGRSGANVLTF.

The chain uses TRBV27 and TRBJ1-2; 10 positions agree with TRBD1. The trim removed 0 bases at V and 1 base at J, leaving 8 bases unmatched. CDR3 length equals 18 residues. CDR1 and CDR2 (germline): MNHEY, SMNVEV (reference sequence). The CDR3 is CASSLSRQGADINYGYTF. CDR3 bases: TGTGCCAGCAGTTTATCGCGACAGGGGGCTGACATTAACTATGGCTACACCTTC.

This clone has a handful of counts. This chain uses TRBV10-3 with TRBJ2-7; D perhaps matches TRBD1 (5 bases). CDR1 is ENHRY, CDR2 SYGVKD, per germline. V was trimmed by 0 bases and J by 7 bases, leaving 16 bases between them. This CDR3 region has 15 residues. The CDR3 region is CAISESMQGPEEQYV. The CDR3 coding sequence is TGTGCCATCAGTGAGTCGATGCAGGGCCCGGAGGAGCAGTACGTC.

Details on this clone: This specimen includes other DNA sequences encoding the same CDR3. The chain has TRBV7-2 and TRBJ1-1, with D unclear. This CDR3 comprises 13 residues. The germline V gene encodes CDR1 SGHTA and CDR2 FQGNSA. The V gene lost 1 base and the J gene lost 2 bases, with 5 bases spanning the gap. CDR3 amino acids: CASSLGRNTEAFF. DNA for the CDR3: TGTGCCAGCAGCTTAGGTCGCAACACTGAAGCTTTCTTT. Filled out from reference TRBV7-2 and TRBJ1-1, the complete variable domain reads GAGVSQSPSNKVTEKGKDVELRCDPISGHTALYWYRQSLGQGLEFLIYFQGNSAPDKSGLPSDRFSAERTGGSVSTLTIQRTQQEDSAVYLCASSLGRNTEAFFGQGTRLTVV.

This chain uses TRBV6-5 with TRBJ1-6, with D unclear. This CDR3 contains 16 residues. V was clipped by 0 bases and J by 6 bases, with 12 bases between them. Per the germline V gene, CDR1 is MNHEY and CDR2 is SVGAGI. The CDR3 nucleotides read TGTGCCAGCAGTTACTCCCGCCCCGGGAGTAATTCACCCCTCCACTTT. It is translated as CASSYSRPGSNSPLHF.

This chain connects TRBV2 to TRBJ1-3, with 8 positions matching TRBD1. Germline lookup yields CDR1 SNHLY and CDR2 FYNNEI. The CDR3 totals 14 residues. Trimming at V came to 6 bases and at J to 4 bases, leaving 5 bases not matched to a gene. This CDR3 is CASSGQGGGNTIYF. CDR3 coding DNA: TGTGCCAGCAGCGGACAGGGCGGCGGAAACACCATATATTTT.

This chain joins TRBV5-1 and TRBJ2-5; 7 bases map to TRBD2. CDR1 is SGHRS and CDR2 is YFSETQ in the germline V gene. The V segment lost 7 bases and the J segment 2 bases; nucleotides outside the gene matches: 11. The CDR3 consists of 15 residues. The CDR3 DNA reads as TGCGCCAGCGGCGTATCCGGGACTACTCAAGAGACCCAGTACTTC. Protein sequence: CASGVSGTTQETQYF.

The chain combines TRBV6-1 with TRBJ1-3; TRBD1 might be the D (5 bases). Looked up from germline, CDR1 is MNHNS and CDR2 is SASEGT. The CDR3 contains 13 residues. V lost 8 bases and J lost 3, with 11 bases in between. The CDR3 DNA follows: TGTGCCAGCTTTAGACAGATTGGAAACACCATATATTTT. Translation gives CASFRQIGNTIYF.

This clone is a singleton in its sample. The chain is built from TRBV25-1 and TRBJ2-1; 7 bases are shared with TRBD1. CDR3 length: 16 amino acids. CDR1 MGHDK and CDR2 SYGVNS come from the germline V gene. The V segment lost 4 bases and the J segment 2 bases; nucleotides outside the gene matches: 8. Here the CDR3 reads CASSVGDSFPYNEQFF. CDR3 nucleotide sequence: TGTGCCAGCAGTGTGGGGGACAGCTTCCCCTACAATGAGCAGTTCTTC.

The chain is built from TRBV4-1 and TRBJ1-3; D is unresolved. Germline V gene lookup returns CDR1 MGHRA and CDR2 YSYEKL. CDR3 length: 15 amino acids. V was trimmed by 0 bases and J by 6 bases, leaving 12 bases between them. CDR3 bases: TGCGCCAGCAGCCAAGAGGGGTCAGCCGCAAACACCATATATTTT. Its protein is CASSQEGSAANTIYF.

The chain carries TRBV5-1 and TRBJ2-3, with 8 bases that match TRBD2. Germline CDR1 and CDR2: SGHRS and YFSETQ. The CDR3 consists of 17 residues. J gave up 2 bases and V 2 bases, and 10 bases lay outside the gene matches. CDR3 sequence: CASSFTLGGGYTDTQYF. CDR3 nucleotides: TGCGCCAGCAGCTTTACCCTCGGCGGGGGGTACACAGATACGCAGTATTTT. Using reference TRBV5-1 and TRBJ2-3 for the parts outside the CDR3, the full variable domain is KAGVTQTPRYLIKTRGQQVTLSCSPISGHRSVSWYQQTPGQGLQFLFEYFSETQRNKGNFPGRFSGRQFSNSRSEMNVSTLELGDSALYLCASSFTLGGGYTDTQYFGPGTRLTVL.

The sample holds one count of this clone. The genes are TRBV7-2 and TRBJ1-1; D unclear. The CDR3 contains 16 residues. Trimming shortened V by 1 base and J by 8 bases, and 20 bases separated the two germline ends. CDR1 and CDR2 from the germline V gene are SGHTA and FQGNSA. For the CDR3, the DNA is TGTGCCAGCAGCTTAGGTAATTTTGGGGAGCAATCCGAAGCTTTCTTT. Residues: CASSLGNFGEQSEAFF.

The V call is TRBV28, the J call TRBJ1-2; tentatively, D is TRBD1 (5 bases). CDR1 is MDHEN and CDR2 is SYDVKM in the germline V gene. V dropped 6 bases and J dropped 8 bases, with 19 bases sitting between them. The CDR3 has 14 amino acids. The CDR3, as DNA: TGTGCCAGCAGCCAGCCAGGGCGCGAGGGGGGCTACACCTTC. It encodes CASSQPGREGGYTF.

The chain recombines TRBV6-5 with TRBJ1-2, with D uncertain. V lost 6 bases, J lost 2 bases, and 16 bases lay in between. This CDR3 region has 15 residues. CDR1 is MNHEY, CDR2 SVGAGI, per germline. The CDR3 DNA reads TGTGCCAGCAGCCGCTCCCGGACGGGGAACTATGGCTACACCTTC. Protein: CASSRSRTGNYGYTF.

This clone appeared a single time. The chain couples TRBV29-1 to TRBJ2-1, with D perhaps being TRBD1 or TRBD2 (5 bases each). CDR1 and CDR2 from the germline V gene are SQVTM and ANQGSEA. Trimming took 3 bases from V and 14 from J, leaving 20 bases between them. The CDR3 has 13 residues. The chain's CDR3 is CSVDRAPTPREFF. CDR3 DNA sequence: TGCAGCGTTGACAGGGCTCCTACCCCGAGGGAGTTCTTC.

CDR3 bases: TGTGCCAGCAGCTTAGGAGGACTAGCGGGGAACACAGATACGCAGTATTTT. Translating gives CASSLGGLAGNTDTQYF. V and J are TRBV5-4 and TRBJ2-3; 12 bases fit TRBD2. Per the germline V gene, CDR1 is SGHNT and CDR2 is YYREEE (reference sequence). This CDR3 comprises 17 residues. V shed 2 bases, J shed 2 bases, and the junction held 6 bases outside the gene matches.

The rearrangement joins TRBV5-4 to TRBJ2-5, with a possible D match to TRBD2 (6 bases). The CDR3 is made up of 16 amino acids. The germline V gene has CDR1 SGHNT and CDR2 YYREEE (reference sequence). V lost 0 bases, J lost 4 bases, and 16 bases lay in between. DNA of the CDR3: TGTGCCAGCAGCTTGGATCTCGGGGGAGCTGGAGAGACCCAGTACTTC. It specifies CASSLDLGGAGETQYF. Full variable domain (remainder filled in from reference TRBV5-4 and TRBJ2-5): ETGVTQSPTHLIKTRGQQVTLRCSSQSGHNTVSWYQQALGQGPQFIFQYYREEENGRGNFPPRFSGLQFPNYSSELNVNALELDDSALYLCASSLDLGGAGETQYFGPGTRLLVL.

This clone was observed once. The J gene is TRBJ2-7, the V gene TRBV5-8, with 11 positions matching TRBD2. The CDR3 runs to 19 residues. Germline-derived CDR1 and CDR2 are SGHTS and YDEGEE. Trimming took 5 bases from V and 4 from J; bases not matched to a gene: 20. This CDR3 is CASSQGQGETSGNRYEQYV. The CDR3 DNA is TGTGCCAGCAGTCAAGGACAGGGTGAGACTAGCGGGAATCGGTACGAGCAGTACGTC.

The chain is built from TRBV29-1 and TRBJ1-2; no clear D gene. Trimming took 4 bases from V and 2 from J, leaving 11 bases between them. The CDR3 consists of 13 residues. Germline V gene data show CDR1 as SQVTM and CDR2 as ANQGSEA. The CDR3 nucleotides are TGCAGCGTTGCTTCACAGTCGAACTATGGCTACACCTTC. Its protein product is CSVASQSNYGYTF.